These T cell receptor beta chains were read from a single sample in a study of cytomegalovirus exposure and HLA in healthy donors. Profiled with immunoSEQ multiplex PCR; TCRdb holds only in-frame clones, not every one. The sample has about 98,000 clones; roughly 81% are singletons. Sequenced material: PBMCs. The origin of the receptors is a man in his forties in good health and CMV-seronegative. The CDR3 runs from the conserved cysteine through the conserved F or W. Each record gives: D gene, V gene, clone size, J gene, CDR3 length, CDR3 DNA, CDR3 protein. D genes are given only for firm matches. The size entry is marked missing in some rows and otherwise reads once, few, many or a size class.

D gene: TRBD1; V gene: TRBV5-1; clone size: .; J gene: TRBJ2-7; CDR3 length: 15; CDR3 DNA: TGCGCCAGCAGTCCCGGACAGGGGTCCCTCTACGAGCAGTACTTC; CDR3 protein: CASSPGQGSLYEQYF
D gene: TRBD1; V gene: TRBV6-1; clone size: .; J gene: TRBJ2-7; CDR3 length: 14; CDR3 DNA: TGTGCCAGCAGGTGGACAGGGTATTCCTACGAGCAGTACTTC; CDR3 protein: CASRWTGYSYEQYF
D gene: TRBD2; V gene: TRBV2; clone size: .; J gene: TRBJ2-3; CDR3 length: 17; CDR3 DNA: TGTGCCAGCAGTCAAAGCGGGGGCCTAACTAGCACAGATACGCAGTATTTT; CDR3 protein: CASSQSGGLTSTDTQYF
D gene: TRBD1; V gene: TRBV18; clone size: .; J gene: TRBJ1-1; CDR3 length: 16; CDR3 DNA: TGTGCCAGCTCACCTGGACAGGGGAGGATGAACACTGAAGCTTTCTTT; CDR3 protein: CASSPGQGRMNTEAFF
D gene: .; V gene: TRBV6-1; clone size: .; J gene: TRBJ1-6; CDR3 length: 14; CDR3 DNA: TGTGCCAGCACGAGGAGCTCCTATAATTCACCCCTCCACTTT; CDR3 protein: CASTRSSYNSPLHF
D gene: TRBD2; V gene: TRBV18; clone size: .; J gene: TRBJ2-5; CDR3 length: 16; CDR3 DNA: TGTGCCAGCTCTCGTAGCGGGGGGCAAAACCAAGAGACCCAGTACTTC; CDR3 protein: CASSRSGGQNQETQYF
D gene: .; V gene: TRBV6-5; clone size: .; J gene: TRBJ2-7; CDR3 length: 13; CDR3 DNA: TGTGCCAGCAGTTCCCACCTGGGGGGCGAGCAGTACTTC; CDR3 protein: CASSSHLGGEQYF
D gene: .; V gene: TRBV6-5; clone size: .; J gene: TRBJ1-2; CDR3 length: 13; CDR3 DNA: TGTGCCAGCAGCCGGCGGACAGCCTATGGCTACACCTTC; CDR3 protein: CASSRRTAYGYTF
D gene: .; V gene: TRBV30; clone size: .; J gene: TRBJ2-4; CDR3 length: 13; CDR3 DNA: TGTGCCTGGATAGAAGGGGGAAGAAACATTCAGTACTTC; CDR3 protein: CAWIEGGRNIQYF
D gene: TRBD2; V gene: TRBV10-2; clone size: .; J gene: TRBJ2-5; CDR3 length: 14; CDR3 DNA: TGCGCCAGCAGTGGGACTAGCGGGGGTGAGACCCAGTACTTC; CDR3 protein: CASSGTSGGETQYF
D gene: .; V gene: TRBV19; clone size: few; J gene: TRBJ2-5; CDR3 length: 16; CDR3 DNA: TGTGCCAGTAGTATCGGTCTCCGCAGGGGCCAAGAGACCCAGTACTTC; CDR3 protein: CASSIGLRRGQETQYF
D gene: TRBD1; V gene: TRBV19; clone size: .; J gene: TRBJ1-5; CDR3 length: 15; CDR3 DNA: TGTGCCAGTAGTAGACAGGGGGCTGGCAATCAGCCCCAGCATTTT; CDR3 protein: CASSRQGAGNQPQHF
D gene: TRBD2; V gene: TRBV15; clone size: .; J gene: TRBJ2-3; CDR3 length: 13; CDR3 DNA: TGTGCCACGGGGGGGTACCTAGTAGATACGCAGTATTTT; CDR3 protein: CATGGYLVDTQYF
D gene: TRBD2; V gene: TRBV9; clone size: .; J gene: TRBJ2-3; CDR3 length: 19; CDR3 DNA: TGTGCCAGCAGTTACGGGAGGGCTAGCGGGTTTCCTAGCACAGATACGCAGTATTTT; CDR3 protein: CASSYGRASGFPSTDTQYF
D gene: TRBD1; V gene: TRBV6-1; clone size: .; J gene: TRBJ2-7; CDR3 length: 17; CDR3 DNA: TGTGCCAGCAGTGAAGCGTTGGGACAGGGCGGTTTCTACGAGCAGTACTTC; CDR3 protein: CASSEALGQGGFYEQYF
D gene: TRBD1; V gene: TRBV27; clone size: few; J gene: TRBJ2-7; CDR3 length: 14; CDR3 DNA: TGTGCCAGCAGACCGGGACAGAACTCCTACGAGCAGTACTTC; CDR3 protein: CASRPGQNSYEQYF
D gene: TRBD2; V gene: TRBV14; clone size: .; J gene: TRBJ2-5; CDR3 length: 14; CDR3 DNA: TGTGCCAGCAGCCAAGATGGGAGGGAAGAGACCCAGTACTTC; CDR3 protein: CASSQDGREETQYF
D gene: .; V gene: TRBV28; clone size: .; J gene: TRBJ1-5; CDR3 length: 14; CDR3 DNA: TGTGCCAGCAGAGACAACAGGGTTAGCCAGCCCCAGCATTTT; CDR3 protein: CASRDNRVSQPQHF
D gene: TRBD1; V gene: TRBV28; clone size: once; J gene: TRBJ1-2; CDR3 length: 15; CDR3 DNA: TGTGCCAGCAGTCTCGGACAGGCGCCCAGTGCAAGCTACACCTTC; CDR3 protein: CASSLGQAPSASYTF
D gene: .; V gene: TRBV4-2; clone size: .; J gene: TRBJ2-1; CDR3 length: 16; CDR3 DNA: TGTGCCAGCAGCCACCCGACTGGAGGGCCCCCCAATGAGCAGTTCTTC; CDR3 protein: CASSHPTGGPPNEQFF
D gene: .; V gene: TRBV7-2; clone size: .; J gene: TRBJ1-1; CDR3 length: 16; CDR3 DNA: TGTGCCAGCAGCCTAAATGTACTCGGGGTGAACACTGAAGCTTTCTTT; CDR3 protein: CASSLNVLGVNTEAFF
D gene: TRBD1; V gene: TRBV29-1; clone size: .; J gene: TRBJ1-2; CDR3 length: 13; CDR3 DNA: TGCAGCGTCGCCGGACAGGTTAACTATGGCTACACCTTC; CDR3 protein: CSVAGQVNYGYTF
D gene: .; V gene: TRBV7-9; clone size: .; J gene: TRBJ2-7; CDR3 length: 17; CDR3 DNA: TGTGCCAGCAGCCTCGGGAACAGGGCCCCGAATTCCTACGAGCAGTACTTC; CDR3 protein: CASSLGNRAPNSYEQYF
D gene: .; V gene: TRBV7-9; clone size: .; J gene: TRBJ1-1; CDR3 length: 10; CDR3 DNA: TGTTCCAGCAGCCTAATTGAAGCTTTCTTT; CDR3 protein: CSSSLIEAFF
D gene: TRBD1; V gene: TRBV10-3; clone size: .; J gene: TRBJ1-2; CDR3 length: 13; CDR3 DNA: TGTGCCATCAGACCCCAGGGGGCCTATGGCTACACCTTC; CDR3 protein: CAIRPQGAYGYTF
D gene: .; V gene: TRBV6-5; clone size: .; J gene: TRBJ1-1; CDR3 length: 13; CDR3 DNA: TGTGCCAGCAGTTCTCAGGGGAACACTGAAGCTTTCTTT; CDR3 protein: CASSSQGNTEAFF
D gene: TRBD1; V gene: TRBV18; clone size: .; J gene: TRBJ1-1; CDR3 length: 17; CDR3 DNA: TGTGCCAGCTCACCACCGGGAAAGACAGGGTTGAGCACTGAAGCTTTCTTT; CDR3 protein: CASSPPGKTGLSTEAFF
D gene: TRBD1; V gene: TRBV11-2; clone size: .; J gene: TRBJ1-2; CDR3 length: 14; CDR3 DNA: TGTGCCAGCAGCTTCGACAGGGTAGGGGATGGCTACACCTTC; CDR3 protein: CASSFDRVGDGYTF
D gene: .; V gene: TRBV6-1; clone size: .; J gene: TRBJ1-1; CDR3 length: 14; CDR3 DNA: TGTGCCAGCAGTGAAGCGTGGGCTGGAAGTGAAGCTTTCTTT; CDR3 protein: CASSEAWAGSEAFF
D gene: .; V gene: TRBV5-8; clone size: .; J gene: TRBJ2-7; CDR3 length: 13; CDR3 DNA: TGTGCCAGCAGTCGGCCAGGTTATTACGAGCAGTACTTC; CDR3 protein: CASSRPGYYEQYF
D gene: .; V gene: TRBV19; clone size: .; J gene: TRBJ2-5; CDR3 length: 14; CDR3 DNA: TGTGCCAGTAGTATCGGTCTGGCGGGGGAGACCCAGTACTTC; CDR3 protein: CASSIGLAGETQYF
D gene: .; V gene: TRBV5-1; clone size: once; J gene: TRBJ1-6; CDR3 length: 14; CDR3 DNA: TGCGCCAGCAGCTTGGGACAGGCTAATTCACCCCTCCACTTT; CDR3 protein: CASSLGQANSPLHF
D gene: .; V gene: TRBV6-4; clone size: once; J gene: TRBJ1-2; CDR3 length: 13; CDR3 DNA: TGTGCCAGTAGTGAAACAGCTAACTATGGCTACACCTTC; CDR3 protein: CASSETANYGYTF
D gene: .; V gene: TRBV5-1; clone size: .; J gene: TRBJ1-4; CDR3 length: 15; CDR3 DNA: TGCGCCAGCAGCTTGGCCGGCGGAGGTAATGAAAAACTGTTTTTT; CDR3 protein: CASSLAGGGNEKLFF
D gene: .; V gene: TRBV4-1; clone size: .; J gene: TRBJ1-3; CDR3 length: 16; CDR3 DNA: TGCGCCAGCAGCCCGTGGGCTGGCCGCTCTGGAAACACCATATATTTT; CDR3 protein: CASSPWAGRSGNTIYF
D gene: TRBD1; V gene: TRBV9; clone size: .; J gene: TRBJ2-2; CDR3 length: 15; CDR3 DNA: TGTGCCAGCAGCCCAAGACAGGGGTACACCGGGGAGCTGTTTTTT; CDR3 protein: CASSPRQGYTGELFF
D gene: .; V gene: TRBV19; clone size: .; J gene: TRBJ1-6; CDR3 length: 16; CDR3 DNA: TGTGCCAGTAGTATAGGAGGCGGGGGGCTCGATTCACCCCTCCACTTT; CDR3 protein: CASSIGGGGLDSPLHF
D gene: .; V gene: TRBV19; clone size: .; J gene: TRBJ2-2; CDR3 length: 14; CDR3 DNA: TGTGCCAGTAGTCTCCCCGGTCTGCACCGGGAGCTGTTTTTT; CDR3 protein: CASSLPGLHRELFF
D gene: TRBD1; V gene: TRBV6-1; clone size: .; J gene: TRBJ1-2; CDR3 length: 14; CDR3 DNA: TGTGCCAGCAGTGACCGGGACAGGGGGTATGGCTACACCTTC; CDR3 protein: CASSDRDRGYGYTF
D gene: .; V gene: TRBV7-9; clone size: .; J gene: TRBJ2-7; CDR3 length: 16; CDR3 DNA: TGTGCCAGCAGTCCCATCTACGGTACCGGGGCCTACGAGCAGTACTTC; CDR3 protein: CASSPIYGTGAYEQYF
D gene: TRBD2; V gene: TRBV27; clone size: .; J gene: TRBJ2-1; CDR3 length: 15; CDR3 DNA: TGTGCCAGCAGTTTAGGTGGGGGGGCCTACAATGAGCAGTTCTTC; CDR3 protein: CASSLGGGAYNEQFF
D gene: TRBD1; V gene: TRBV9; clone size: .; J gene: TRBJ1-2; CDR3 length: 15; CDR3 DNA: TGTGCCAGCAGCGTAACGGGGACAGGGGCCTATGGCTACACCTTC; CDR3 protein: CASSVTGTGAYGYTF
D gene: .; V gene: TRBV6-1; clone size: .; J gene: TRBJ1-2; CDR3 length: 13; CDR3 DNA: TGTGCCAGCAGTGGAACAGGGAACTATGGCTACACCTTC; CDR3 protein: CASSGTGNYGYTF
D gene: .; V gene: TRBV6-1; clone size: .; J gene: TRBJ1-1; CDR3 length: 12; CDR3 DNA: TGTGCCCTACAGGGTAGGTACACTGAAGCTTTCTTT; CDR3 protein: CALQGRYTEAFF
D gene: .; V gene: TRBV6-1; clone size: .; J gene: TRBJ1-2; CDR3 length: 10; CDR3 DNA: TGTGCCAGCAGTGAGCGTGGCTACACCTTC; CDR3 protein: CASSERGYTF
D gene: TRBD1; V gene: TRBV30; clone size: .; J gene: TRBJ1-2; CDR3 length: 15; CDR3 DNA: TGTGCCTGGAGTCCGGGACAGGGTTTGGACTATGGCTACACCTTC; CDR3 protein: CAWSPGQGLDYGYTF
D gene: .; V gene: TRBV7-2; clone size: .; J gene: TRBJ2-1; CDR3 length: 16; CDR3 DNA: TGTGCCAGCAGCTTAGCCGTGGGAGTACAGACGGATGAGCAGTTCTTC; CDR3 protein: CASSLAVGVQTDEQFF
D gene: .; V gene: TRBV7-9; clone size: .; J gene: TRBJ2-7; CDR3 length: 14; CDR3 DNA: TGTTCCAGCAGCCCCCACAGGGACCCCTACGAGCAGTACTTC; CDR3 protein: CSSSPHRDPYEQYF
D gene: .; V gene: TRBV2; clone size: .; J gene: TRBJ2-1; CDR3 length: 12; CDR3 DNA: TGTGCCAGCAGTGATGCTAGTGATGAGCAGTTCTTC; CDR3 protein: CASSDASDEQFF
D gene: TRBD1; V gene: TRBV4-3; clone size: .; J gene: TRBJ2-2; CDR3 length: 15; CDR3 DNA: TGCGCCAGCAGCCAGTCAGGGGGCGTTACCGGGGAGCTGTTTTTT; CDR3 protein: CASSQSGGVTGELFF
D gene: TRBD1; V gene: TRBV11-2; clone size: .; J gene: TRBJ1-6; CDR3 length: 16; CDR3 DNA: TGTGCCAGCAGCGGGGGGACAGGGACATGGCGATCACCCCTCCACTTT; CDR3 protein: CASSGGTGTWRSPLHF